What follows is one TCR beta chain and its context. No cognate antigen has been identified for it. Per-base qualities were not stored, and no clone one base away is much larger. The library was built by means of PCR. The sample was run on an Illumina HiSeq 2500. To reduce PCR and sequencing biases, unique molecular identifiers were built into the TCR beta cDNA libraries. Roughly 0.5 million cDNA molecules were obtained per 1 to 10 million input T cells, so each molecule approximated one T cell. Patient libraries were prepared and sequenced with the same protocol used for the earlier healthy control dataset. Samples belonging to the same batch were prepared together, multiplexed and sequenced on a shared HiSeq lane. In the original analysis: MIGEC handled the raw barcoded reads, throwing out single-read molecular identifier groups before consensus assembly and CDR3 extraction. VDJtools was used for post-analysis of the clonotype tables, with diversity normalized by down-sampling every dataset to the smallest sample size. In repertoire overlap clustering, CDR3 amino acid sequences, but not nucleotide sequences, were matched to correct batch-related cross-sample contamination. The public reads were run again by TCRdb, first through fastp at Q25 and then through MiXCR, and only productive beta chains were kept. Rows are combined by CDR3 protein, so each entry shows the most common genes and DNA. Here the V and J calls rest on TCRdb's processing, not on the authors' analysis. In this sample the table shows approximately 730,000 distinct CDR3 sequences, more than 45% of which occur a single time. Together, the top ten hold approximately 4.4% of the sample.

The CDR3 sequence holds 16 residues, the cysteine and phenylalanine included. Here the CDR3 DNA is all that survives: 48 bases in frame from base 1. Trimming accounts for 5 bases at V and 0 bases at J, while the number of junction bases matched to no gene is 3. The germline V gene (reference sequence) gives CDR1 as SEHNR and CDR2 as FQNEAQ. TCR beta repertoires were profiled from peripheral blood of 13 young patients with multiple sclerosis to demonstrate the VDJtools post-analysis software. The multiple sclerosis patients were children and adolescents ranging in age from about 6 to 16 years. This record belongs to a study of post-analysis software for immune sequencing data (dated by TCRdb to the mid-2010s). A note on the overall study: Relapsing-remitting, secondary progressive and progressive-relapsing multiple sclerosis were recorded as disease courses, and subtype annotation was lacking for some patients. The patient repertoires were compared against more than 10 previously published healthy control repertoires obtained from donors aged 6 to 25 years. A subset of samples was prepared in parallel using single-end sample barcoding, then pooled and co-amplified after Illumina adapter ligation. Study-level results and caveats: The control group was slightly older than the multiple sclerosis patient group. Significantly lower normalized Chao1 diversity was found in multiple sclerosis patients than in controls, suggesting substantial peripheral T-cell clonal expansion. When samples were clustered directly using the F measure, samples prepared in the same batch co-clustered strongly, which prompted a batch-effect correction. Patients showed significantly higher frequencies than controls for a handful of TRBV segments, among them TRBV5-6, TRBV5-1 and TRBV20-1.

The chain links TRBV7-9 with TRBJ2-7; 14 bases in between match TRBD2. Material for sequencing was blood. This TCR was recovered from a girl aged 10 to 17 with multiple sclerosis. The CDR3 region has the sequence CASSRGLAGASYEQYF. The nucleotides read TGTGCCAGCAGCCGGGGACTAGCGGGAGCCTCCTACGAGCAGTACTTC.